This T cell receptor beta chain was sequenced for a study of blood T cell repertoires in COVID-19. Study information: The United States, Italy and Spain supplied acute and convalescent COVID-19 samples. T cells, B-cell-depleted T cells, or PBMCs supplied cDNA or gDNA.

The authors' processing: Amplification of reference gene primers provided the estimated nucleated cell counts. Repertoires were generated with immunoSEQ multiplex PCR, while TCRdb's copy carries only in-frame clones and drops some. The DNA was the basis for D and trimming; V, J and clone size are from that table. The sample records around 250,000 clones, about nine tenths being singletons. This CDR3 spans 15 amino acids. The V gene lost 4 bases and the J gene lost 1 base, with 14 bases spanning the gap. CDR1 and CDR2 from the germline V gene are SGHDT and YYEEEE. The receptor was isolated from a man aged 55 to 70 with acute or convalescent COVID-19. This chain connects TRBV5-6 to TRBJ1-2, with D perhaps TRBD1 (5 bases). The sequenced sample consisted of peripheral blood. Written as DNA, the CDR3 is TGTGCCAGCAGCGCAGACAGCTTCAGTAACTATGGCTACACCTTC. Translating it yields CASSADSFSNYGYTF.